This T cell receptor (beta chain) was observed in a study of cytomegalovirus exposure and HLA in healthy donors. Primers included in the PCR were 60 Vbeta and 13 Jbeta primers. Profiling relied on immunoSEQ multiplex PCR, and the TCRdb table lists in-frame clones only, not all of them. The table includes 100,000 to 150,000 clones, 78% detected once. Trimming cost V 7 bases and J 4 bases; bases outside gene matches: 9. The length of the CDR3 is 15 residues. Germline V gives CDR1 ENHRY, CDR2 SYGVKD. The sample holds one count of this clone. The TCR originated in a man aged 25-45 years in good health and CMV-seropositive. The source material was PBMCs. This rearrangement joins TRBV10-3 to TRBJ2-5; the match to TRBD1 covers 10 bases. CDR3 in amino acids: CAITPTGGIGETQYF. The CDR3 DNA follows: TGTGCCATCACCCCGACAGGGGGCATCGGAGAGACCCAGTACTTC.